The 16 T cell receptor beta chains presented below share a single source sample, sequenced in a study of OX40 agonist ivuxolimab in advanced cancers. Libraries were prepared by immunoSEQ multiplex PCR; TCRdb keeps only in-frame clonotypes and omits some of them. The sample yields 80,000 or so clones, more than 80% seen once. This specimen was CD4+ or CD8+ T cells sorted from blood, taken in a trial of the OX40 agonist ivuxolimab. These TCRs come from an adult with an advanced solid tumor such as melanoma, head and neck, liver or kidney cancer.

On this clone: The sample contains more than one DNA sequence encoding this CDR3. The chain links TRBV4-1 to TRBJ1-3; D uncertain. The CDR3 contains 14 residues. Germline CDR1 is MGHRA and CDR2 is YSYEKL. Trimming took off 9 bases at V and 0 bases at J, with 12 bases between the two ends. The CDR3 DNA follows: TGCGCCAGTAGCACGAGAGGCTCTGGAAACACCATATATTTT. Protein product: CASSTRGSGNTIYF.

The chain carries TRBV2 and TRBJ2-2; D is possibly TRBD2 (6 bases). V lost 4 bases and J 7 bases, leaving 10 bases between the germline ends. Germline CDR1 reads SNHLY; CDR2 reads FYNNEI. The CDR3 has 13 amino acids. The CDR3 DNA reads TGTGCCAGCAGTGGAACGCGGGGCGGGGAGCTGTTTTTT. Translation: CASSGTRGGELFF.

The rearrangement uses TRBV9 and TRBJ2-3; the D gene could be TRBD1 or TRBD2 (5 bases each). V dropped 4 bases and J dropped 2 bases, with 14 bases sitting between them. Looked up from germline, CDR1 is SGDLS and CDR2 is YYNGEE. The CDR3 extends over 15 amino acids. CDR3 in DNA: TGTGCCAGCAGCTTGGGACGGATCCTCACAGATACGCAGTATTTT. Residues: CASSLGRILTDTQYF.

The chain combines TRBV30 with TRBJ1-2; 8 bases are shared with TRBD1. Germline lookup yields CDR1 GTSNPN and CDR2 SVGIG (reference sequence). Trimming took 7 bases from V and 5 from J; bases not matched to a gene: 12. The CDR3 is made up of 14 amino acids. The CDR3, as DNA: TGTGCCTCCTCCGGGACAGGAGGGGGTTATGGCTACACCTTC. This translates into CASSGTGGGYGYTF.

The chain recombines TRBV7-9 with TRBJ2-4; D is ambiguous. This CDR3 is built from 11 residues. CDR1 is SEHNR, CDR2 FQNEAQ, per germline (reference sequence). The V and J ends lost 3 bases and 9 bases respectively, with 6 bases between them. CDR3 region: CASSFDVIQYF. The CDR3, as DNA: TGTGCCAGCAGCTTCGATGTCATTCAGTACTTC.

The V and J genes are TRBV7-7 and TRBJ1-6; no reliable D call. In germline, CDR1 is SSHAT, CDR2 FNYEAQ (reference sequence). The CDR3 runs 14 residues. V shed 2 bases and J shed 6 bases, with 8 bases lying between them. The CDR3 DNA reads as TGTGCCAGCAGCTTATCGATGGGTAATTCACCCCTCCACTTT. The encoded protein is CASSLSMGNSPLHF.

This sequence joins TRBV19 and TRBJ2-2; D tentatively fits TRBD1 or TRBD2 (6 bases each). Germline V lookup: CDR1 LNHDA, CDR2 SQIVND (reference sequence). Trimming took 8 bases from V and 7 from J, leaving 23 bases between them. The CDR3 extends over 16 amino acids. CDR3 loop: CASRRGQGGGNGELFF. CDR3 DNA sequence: TGTGCCAGTCGGAGGGGCCAAGGGGGTGGTAACGGGGAGCTGTTTTTT.

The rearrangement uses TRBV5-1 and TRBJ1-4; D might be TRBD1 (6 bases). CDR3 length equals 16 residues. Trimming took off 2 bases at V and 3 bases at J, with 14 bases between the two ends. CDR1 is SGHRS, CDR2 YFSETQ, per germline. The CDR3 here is CASSLGQREANEKLFF. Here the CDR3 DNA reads TGCGCCAGCAGCTTAGGACAGCGTGAGGCTAATGAAAAACTGTTTTTT.

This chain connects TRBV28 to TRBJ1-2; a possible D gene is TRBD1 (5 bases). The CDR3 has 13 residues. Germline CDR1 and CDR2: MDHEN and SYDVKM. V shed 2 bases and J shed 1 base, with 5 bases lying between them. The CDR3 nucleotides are TGTGCCAGCAGTTTAGACAGTAACTATGGCTACACCTTC. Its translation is CASSLDSNYGYTF.

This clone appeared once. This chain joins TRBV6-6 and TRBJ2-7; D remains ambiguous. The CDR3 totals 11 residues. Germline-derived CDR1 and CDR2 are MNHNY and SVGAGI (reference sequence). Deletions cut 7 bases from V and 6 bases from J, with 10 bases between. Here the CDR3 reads CASTRFGEQYF. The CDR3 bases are TGTGCCAGCACCAGATTCGGCGAGCAGTACTTC.

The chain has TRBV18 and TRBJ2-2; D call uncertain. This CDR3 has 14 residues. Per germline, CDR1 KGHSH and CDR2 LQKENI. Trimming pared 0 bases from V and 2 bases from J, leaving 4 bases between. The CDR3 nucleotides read TGTGCCAGCTCACCACCGGGAAACACCGGGGAGCTGTTTTTT. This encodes CASSPPGNTGELFF.

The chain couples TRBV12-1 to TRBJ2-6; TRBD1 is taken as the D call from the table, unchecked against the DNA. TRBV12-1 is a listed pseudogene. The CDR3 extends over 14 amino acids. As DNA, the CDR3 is TGTGCCAGCCGGACAGGGCGCGGGGCCAACGTCCTGACTTTC. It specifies CASRTGRGANVLTF.

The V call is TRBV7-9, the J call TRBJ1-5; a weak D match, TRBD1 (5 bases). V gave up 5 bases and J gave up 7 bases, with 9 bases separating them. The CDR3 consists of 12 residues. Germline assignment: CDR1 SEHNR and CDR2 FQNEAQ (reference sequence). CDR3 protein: CASSPRDQPQHF. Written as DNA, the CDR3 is TGTGCCAGCAGCCCCAGGGACCAGCCCCAGCATTTT. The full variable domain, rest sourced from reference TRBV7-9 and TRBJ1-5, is DTGVSQNPRHKITKRGQNVTFRCDPISEHNRLYWYRQTLGQGPEFLTYFQNEAQLEKSRLLSDRFSAERPKGSFSTLEIQRTEQGDSAMYLCASSPRDQPQHFGDGTRLSIL.

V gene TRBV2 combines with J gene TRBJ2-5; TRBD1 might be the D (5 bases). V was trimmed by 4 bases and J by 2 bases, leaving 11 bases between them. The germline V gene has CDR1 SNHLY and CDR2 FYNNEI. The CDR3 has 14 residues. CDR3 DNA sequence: TGTGCCAGCAGTGTAGGGGATACACAAGAGACCCAGTACTTC. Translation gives CASSVGDTQETQYF.

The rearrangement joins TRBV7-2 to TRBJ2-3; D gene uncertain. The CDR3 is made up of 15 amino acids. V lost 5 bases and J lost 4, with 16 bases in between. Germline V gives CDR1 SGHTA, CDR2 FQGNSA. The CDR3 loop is CASSPAVPPPDTQYF. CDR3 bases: TGTGCCAGCAGCCCAGCAGTCCCGCCCCCAGATACGCAGTATTTT.

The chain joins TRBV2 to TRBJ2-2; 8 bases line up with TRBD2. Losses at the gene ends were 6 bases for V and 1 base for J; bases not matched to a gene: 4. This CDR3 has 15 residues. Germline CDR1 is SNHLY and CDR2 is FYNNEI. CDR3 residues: CASRRGAWNTGELFF. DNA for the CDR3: TGTGCCAGCAGGCGGGGGGCCTGGAACACCGGGGAGCTGTTTTTT.